This TCR beta chain was identified in a study of T cell responses to AZD1222 COVID-19 vaccine. V lost 3 bases and J lost 7, with 13 bases in between. CDR1 is LNHDA and CDR2 is SQIVND in the germline V gene (reference sequence). The CDR3 contains 14 residues. Findings and caveats of the study: As reported, nearly half of all spike-specific TCRs target variant regions that are unmutated.

Comments on this clone: Its antigen is as yet unknown.

The data were produced by immunoSEQ multiplex PCR, yet TCRdb's version contains in-frame clones alone and is incomplete. The table records more than 150,000 clones, 85% to 95% of them present only once. The chain employs TRBV19 and TRBJ1-5; D uncertain. This sequence originates from an adult in good health. Sequenced here: peripheral blood, sampled on day 0 of AZD1222 vaccination. CDR3 coding DNA: TGTGCCAGTAGTATCCCGGAAAGGGTACAGCCCCAGCATTTT. It is translated as CASSIPERVQPQHF.